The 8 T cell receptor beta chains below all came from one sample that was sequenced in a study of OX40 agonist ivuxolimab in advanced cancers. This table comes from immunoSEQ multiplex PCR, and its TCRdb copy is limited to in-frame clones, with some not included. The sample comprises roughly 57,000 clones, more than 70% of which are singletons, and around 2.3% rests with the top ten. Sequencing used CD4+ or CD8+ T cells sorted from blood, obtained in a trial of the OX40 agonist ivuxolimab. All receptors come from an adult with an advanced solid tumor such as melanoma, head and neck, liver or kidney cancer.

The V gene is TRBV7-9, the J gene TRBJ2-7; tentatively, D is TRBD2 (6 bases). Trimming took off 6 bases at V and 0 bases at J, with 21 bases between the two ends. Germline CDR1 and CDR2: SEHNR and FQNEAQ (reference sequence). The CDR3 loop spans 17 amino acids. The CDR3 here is CASSPLLAVKSSYEQYF. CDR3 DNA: TGTGCCAGCAGTCCCCTGTTAGCGGTGAAAAGCTCCTACGAGCAGTACTTC.

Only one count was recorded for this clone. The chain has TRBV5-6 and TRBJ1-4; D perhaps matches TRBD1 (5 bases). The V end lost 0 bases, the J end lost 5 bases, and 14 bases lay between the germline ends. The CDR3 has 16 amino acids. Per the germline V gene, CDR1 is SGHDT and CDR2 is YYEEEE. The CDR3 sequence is CASSLGVRAGNEKLFF. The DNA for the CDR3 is TGTGCCAGCAGCTTGGGGGTCAGGGCGGGGAATGAAAAACTGTTTTTT. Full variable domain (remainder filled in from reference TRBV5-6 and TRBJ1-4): DAGVTQSPTHLIKTRGQQVTLRCSPKSGHDTVSWYQQALGQGPQFIFQYYEEEERQRGNFPDRFSGHQFPNYSSELNVNALLLGDSALYLCASSLGVRAGNEKLFFGSGTQLSVL.

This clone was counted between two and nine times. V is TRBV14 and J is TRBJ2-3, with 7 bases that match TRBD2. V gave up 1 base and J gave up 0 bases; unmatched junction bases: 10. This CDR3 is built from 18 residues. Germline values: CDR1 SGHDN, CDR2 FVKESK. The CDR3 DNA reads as TGTGCCAGCAGCCAAGGGTACTCTAGCGGAGCTAGCACAGATACGCAGTATTTT. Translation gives CASSQGYSSGASTDTQYF.

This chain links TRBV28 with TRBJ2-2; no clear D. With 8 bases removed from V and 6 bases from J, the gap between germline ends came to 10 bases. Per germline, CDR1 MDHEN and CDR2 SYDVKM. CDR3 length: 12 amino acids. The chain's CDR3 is CASLSRPGELFF. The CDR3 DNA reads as TGTGCCAGCCTCTCTCGTCCCGGGGAGCTGTTTTTT.

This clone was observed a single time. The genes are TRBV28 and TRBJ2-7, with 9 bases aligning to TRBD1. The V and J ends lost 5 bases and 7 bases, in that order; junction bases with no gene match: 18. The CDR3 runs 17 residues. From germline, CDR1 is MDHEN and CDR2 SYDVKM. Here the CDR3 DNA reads TGTGCCAGCAGTGCCCGGCAGGGGACAGGGTATGCGAGGGAGCAGTACTTC. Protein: CASSARQGTGYAREQYF. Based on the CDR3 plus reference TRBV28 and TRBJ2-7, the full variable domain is DVKVTQSSRYLVKRTGEKVFLECVQDMDHENMFWYRQDPGLGLRLIYFSYDVKMKEKGDIPEGYSVSREKKERFSLILESASTNQTSMYLCASSARQGTGYAREQYFGPGTRLTVT.

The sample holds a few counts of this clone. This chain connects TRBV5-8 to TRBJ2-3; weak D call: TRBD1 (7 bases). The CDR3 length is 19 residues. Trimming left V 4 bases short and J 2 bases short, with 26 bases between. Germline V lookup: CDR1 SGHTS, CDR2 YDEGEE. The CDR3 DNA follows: TGTGCCAGCAGCCCCGAAGCGGGCATACAGGGGAGTATCACAGATACGCAGTATTTT. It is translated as CASSPEAGIQGSITDTQYF.

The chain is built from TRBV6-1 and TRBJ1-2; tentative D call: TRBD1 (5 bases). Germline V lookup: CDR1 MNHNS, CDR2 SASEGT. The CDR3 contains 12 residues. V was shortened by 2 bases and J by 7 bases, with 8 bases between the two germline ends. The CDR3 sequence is CASSESGVGYTF. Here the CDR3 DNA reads TGTGCCAGCAGTGAATCGGGGGTTGGCTACACCTTC.

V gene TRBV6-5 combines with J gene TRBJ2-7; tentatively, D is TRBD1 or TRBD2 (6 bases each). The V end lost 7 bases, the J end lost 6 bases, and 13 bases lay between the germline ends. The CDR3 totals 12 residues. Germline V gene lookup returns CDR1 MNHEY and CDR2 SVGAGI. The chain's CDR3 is CASIGRGGEQYF. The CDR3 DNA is TGTGCCAGCATTGGCAGGGGAGGCGAGCAGTACTTC.